The entry below gives a single T cell receptor beta chain sequence along with its context. Its specificity is unknown. The treatment denotes: oral pan-JAK inhibitor, 5-10 mg twice daily. This record belongs to a study of CD8+ T cells in alopecia areata. On the study more broadly: The drug, tofacitinib, lasted 6 to 18 months, followed by 6 months off drug. Study-wide results and limits: Many of the expanded lesional clones endured in scalp and blood while on tofacitinib.

CDR3 length: 13 amino acids. Trimming took 7 bases from V and 0 from J, leaving 10 bases between them. From germline, CDR1 is WSHSY and CDR2 SAAADI. Extracted RNA was reverse transcribed, and the resulting cDNA served as sequencing template. The table came from immunoSEQ multiplex PCR; TCRdb's copy has only in-frame clones and leaves some out. Of under 150,000 clones in the sample, 56% were seen once. This material consisted of CD4+ T cells sorted from blood, taken at week 24, from a patient treated with tofacitinib. The TCR comes from a human donor with alopecia areata. V and J are TRBV10-2 and TRBJ2-7; perhaps TRBD1 as D (6 bases). DNA for the CDR3: TGCGCCAGCATGCAGGGGCACTCCTACGAGCAGTACTTC. Amino acids: CASMQGHSYEQYF.